These T cell receptor beta chains were read from a single sample in a study of cytomegalovirus exposure and HLA in healthy donors. Repertoires were generated with immunoSEQ multiplex PCR, while TCRdb's copy carries only in-frame clones and drops some. The repertoire includes some 95,000 clones, around 73% of them detected once, and less than 1.5% sits in the top ten. The material sequenced was PBMCs. The receptor set was obtained from a female donor in good health and CMV-seronegative. Both conserved end residues are part of each CDR3. Each record gives: CDR3 DNA, CDR3 protein, V gene, J gene, clone size, D gene. D genes are given only for firm matches. The size entry is marked missing in some rows and otherwise reads once, few, many or a size class.

TGCGCCAGTCTATCCGGGACAAACTACAATGAGCAGTTCTTC	CASLSGTNYNEQFF	TRBV5-1	TRBJ2-1	.	.
TGTGCCAGCAGTCCCCAGGGCTACGAGCAGTACTTC	CASSPQGYEQYF	TRBV28	TRBJ2-7	.	.
TGTGCCAGCAGCTTTGGGACAGTGCACCCCGATGGCTACACCTTC	CASSFGTVHPDGYTF	TRBV7-6	TRBJ1-2	.	TRBD1
TGTGCCAGCAGTGCGACTAGCGGGCGGGTAGATACGCAGTATTTT	CASSATSGRVDTQYF	TRBV6-1	TRBJ2-3	.	TRBD2
TGTGCCACCTACTCCCCAGGGGTGGGTTACAATGAGCAGTTCTTC	CATYSPGVGYNEQFF	TRBV6-1	TRBJ2-1	.	.
TGCGCCAGCAGTCCCGGGACTAGCGGGTTCTACAATGAGCAGTTCTTC	CASSPGTSGFYNEQFF	TRBV5-1	TRBJ2-1	once	TRBD2
TGCGCCAGCAGCACGGACAGTTACAATGAGCAGTTCTTC	CASSTDSYNEQFF	TRBV5-1	TRBJ2-1	few	.
TGTGCCAGCAGTGGGACAGGGGTCTATGGCTACACCTTC	CASSGTGVYGYTF	TRBV27	TRBJ1-2	few	TRBD1
TGTGCCAGCAGCCCGGGAAGGGCTAATGAAAAACTGTTTTTT	CASSPGRANEKLFF	TRBV6-5	TRBJ1-4	few	.
TGTGCCAGCAGGCACAGGGTAACCAATCAGCCCCAGCATTTT	CASRHRVTNQPQHF	TRBV28	TRBJ1-5	.	.
TGTGCCAGCAGTTACTCGTGGACTAGCGGACCCTACGAGCAGTACTTC	CASSYSWTSGPYEQYF	TRBV6-6	TRBJ2-7	.	TRBD2
TGCGCCAGCAGTGATAGCGGTTCCTACAATGAGCAGTTCTTC	CASSDSGSYNEQFF	TRBV10-1	TRBJ2-1	.	.
TGTGCCAGCTCACAGGACAGGGGAGACTATGGCTACACCTTC	CASSQDRGDYGYTF	TRBV18	TRBJ1-2	.	TRBD1
TGTGCCTGGAGTAGGGGACAGGGAAGGGAGACCCAGTACTTC	CAWSRGQGRETQYF	TRBV30	TRBJ2-5	once	TRBD1
TGTGCCAGCAGGGCCTTCTGGGGGCCCTATGGCTACACCTTC	CASRAFWGPYGYTF	TRBV27	TRBJ1-2	.	.
TGTGCCAGCAGTGAAATACAGGGGGCGGGAGCTTTCTTT	CASSEIQGAGAFF	TRBV25-1	TRBJ1-1	.	TRBD1
TGTGCCAGCAGCTCCACTAGCGGGAGGGCCGATGAGCAGTTCTTC	CASSSTSGRADEQFF	TRBV7-8	TRBJ2-1	few	TRBD2
TGTGCCAGCAGCCCCCCTATTCAGGGGGGTACGCAGTATTTT	CASSPPIQGGTQYF	TRBV9	TRBJ2-3	.	.
TGTGCTAGTGGTTTGACCCTGACAGGGTACAATGAGCAGTTCTTC	CASGLTLTGYNEQFF	TRBV12-5	TRBJ2-1	.	TRBD1
TGTGCCAGCAGTTTATCCGGGACTAGCGGATCCTACGAGCAGTACTTC	CASSLSGTSGSYEQYF	TRBV28	TRBJ2-7	.	TRBD2
TGCGCCAGCAGCCCCTCGGGGGTCTCCTATAATTCACCCCTCCACTTT	CASSPSGVSYNSPLHF	TRBV4-1	TRBJ1-6	few	.
TGTGCCTGGAGGGGCAGGGGAGAAACTAATGAAAAACTGTTTTTT	CAWRGRGETNEKLFF	TRBV30	TRBJ1-4	few	.